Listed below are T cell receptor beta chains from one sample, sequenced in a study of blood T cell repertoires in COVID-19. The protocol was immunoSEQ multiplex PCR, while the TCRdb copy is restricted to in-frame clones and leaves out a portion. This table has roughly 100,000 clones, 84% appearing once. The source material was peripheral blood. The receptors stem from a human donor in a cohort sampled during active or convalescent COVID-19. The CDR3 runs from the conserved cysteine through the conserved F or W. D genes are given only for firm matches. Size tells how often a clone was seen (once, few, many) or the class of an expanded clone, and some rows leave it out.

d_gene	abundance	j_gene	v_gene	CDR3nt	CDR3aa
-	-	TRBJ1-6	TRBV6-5	TGTGCCAGCAGTTATAGGGCCCAGCAGGGTTCACCCCTCCACTTT	CASSYRAQQGSPLHF
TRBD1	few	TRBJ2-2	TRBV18	TGTGCCAGCTCACCGCGTGGGACAGGGGGCTTCGGGGAGCTGTTTTTT	CASSPRGTGGFGELFF
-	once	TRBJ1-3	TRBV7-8	TGTGCCAGCAGCTTAGATGGGAGCACCATATATTTT	CASSLDGSTIYF
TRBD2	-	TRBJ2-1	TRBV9	TGTGCCAGCAGCGTAGTTGATAGCGGGGTTCGCTCCTACAATGAGCAGTTCTTC	CASSVVDSGVRSYNEQFF
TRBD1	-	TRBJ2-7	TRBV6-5	TGTGCCAGCAGAAGCCCAGGGGGATACGAGCAGTACTTC	CASRSPGGYEQYF
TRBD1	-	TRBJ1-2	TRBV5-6	TGTGCCAGCAGCTTCGGACAGGGAGGCTACACCTTC	CASSFGQGGYTF
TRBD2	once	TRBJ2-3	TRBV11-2	TGTGCCAGCAGGAGGAGTAGGCTAGCGGGGGCAACAGATACGCAGTATTTT	CASRRSRLAGATDTQYF
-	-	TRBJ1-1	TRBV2	TGTGCCAGCAGTGCGGAAAGGAGGACTGAAGCTTTCTTT	CASSAERRTEAFF
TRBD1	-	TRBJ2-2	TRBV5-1	TGCGCCAGCAGCTGGACAGGGTTTCCAGACACCGGGGAGCTGTTTTTT	CASSWTGFPDTGELFF
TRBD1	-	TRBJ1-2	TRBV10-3	TGTGCCATCGCTCGGGACAGGAGTATCTATGGCTACACCTTC	CAIARDRSIYGYTF
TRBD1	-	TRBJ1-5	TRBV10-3	TGTGCCATCAGTGAGTCGACAGGGGCCCGAAATCAGCCCCAGCATTTT	CAISESTGARNQPQHF
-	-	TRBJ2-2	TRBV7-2	TGTGCCAGCAGCTTCCGCGGGGAGCTGTTTTTT	CASSFRGELFF
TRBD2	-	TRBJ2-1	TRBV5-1	TGCGCCAGCAGCTTGGATCGACTAGCGGGTTACAATGAGCAGTTCTTC	CASSLDRLAGYNEQFF
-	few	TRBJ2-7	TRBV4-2	TGTGCCAGCAGCCAAGAAAGTGAGGTCTACGAGCAGTACTTC	CASSQESEVYEQYF
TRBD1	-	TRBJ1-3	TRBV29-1	TGCAGCGTACCGCCGGGGGACAGCATCTCTGGAAACACCATATATTTT	CSVPPGDSISGNTIYF
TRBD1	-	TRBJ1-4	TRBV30	TGTGCCTGGAGTTTCCGTGGGACAGGGGGGGGAAAACTGTTTTTT	CAWSFRGTGGGKLFF
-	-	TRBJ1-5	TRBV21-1	TGTGCCAGCAGCATGACAGGGGCAGATAATCAGCCCCAGCATTTT	CASSMTGADNQPQHF
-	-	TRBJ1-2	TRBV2	TGTGCCAGCAGTGGGGGCCTCCAGGGGCCTAGCTATGGCTACACCTTC	CASSGGLQGPSYGYTF
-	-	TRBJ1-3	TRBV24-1	TGTGCCACCAGTGATAACTCAGGGGAACTAAACACCATATATTTT	CATSDNSGELNTIYF
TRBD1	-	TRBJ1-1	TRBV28	TGTGCCAGCAGACTCAGGGACAGGGGCTATGAAGCTTTCTTT	CASRLRDRGYEAFF
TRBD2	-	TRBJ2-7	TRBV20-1	TGCAGTGCTAGTCGGGACTATCAGGGACACGAGCAGTACTTC	CSASRDYQGHEQYF
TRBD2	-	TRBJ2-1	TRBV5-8	TGTGCCAGCAGCTGGGATTTGCTAGCGGGGGCGCAGCAGTTCTTC	CASSWDLLAGAQQFF
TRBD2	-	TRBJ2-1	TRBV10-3	TGTGCCATCAATACTCGACTAGCGGGGAACAATGAGCAGTTCTTC	CAINTRLAGNNEQFF
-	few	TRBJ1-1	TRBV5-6	TGTGCCAGCAGCCCGACAGACCTAATTACTGAAGCTTTCTTT	CASSPTDLITEAFF
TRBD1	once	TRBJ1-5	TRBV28	TGTGCCATCAAGGACAGGAGTTATCAGCCCCAGCATTTT	CAIKDRSYQPQHF
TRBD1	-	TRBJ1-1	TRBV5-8	TGTGCCAGCCGAAACAGGGGTGGCACTGAAGCTTTCTTT	CASRNRGGTEAFF
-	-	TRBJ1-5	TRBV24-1	TGTGCCACCAGTGATTCGGGGTATAGCAATCAGCCCCAGCATTTT	CATSDSGYSNQPQHF
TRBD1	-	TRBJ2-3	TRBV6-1	TGTGCCAGCAGTGCCCTCCTCGGACAGGGGTGGCGGGCATCCACAGATACGCAGTATTTT	CASSALLGQGWRASTDTQYF
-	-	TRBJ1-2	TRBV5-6	TGTGCCAGCAGCTTGGGGCAGGCAGCCTATGGCTACACCTTC	CASSLGQAAYGYTF
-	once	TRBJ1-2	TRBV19	TGTGCCAGTCCTCTCCTCCCCGCGGGCCACGGAGATGGCTACACCTTC	CASPLLPAGHGDGYTF